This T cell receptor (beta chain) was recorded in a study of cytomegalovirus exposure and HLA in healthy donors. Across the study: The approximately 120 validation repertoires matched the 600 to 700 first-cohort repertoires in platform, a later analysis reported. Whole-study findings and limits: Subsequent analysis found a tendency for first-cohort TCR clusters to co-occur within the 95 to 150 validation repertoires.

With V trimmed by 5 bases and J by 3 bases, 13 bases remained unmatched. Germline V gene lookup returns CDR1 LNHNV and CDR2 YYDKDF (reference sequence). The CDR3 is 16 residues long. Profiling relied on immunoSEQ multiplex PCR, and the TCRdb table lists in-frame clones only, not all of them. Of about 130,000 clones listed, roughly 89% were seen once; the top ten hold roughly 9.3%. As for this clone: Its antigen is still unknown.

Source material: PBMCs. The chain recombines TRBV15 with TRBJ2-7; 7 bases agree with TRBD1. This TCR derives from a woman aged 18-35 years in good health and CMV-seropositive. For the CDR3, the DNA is TGTGCCACCAGCGACCAGAGGGGACAGAGCTTCTACGAGCAGTACTTC. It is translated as CATSDQRGQSFYEQYF.